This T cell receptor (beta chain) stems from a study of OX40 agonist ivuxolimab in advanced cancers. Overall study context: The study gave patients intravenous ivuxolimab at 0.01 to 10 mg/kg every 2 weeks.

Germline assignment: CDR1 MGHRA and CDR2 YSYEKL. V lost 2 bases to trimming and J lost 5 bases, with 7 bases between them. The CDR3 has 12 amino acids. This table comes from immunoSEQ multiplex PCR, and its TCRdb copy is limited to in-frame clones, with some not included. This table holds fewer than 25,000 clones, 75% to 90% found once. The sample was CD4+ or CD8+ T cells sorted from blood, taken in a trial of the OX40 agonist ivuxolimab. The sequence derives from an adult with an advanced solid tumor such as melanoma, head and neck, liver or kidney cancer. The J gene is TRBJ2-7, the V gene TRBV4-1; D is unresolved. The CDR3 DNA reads TGCGCCAGCAGCCAACAAAACAACGAGCAGTACTTC. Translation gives CASSQQNNEQYF.